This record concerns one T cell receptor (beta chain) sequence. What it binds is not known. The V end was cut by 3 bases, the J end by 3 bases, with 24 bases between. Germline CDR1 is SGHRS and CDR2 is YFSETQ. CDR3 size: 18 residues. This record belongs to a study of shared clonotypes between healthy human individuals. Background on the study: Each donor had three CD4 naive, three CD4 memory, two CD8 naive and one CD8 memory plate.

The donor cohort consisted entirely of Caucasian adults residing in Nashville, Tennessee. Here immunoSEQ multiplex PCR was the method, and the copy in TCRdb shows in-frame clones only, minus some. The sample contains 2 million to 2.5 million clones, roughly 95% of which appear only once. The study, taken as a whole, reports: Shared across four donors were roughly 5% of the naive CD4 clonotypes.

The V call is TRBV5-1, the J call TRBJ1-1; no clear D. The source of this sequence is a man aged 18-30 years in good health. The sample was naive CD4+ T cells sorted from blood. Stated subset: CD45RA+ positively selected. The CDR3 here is CASSSEGTADSMYTEAFF. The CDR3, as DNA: TGCGCCAGCAGCTCGGAGGGCACAGCTGATTCCATGTACACTGAAGCTTTCTTT.